The 26 T cell receptor beta chains reported below all come from one sample, sequenced in a study of T cell changes during pregnancy in multiple sclerosis. Data came from immunoSEQ multiplex PCR; TCRdb stores just in-frame clones and leaves some out. The repertoire consists of approximately 59,000 clones, with more than 75% occurring once and the leading ten covering approximately 1.5%. The sample in question was peripheral blood, obtained in the third trimester of pregnancy. The source is a female donor in good health, enrolled as a control in a pregnancy study.

The V and J genes are TRBV7-2 and TRBJ2-7; the D is unclear. Trimming cost V 1 base and J 3 bases, with 7 bases left between them. Germline V CDR1 and CDR2: SGHTA, FQGNSA. The CDR3 spans 13 residues. The CDR3 spells CASSLGSHYEQYF. The CDR3 DNA is TGTGCCAGCAGCTTAGGTTCCCACTACGAGCAGTACTTC.

The chain uses TRBV7-3 and TRBJ2-7; D gene ambiguous. This CDR3 contains 14 residues. V was trimmed by 5 bases and J by 0 bases, leaving 11 bases between them. Looked up from germline, CDR1 is SGHTA and CDR2 is FQGTGA. The CDR3 nucleotides read TGTGCCAGCAGCCCAGACATCTCCTCCTACGAGCAGTACTTC. The encoded protein is CASSPDISSYEQYF. The full variable domain, in which reference TRBV7-3 and TRBJ2-7 provide the parts outside the CDR3, is GAGVSQTPSNKVTEKGKYVELRCDPISGHTALYWYRQSLGQGPEFLIYFQGTGAADDSGLPNDRFFAVRPEGSVSTLKIQRTERGDSAVYLCASSPDISSYEQYFGPGTRLTVT.

The V gene is TRBV21-1, the J gene TRBJ1-2; TRBD1 reflects the table's D call only, with no check against the DNA. TRBV21-1 is an annotated pseudogene. There are 14 residues in the CDR3. The CDR3 DNA is TGTGCCAGCAGCGGTCGACAGGCTAACTATGGCTACACCTTC. Protein product: CASSGRQANYGYTF.

This chain uses TRBV6-1 with TRBJ2-3; tentatively, D is TRBD1 (6 bases). With 2 bases removed from V and 0 bases from J, the gap between germline ends came to 21 bases. CDR1 and CDR2 from the germline V gene are MNHNS and SASEGT. The CDR3 is 19 amino acids. The CDR3 bases are TGTGCCAGCAGTGAACGGGGTCTGACGGGCAGGGGCAGCACAGATACGCAGTATTTT. The encoded protein is CASSERGLTGRGSTDTQYF.

This clone came up once. This chain links TRBV7-8 with TRBJ2-5; D remains ambiguous. The germline V gene has CDR1 SGHVS and CDR2 FQNEAQ. V was cut by 1 base and J by 2 bases, with 11 bases left in between. The CDR3 extends over 15 amino acids. CDR3 nucleotide sequence: TGTGCCAGCAGCTTAGGTGCGGATCTTCAAGAGACCCAGTACTTC. Residues: CASSLGADLQETQYF.

The chain uses TRBV18 and TRBJ1-5; perhaps TRBD1 as D (5 bases). The CDR3 length is 14 residues. Germline V gene lookup returns CDR1 KGHSH and CDR2 LQKENI. V gave up 3 bases and J gave up 9 bases, with 15 bases separating them. CDR3 residues: CASSPRGYGGPQHF. CDR3 coding DNA: TGTGCCAGCTCACCTCGGGGGTACGGGGGGCCCCAGCATTTT.

The chain carries TRBV29-1 and TRBJ2-5; 7 bases map to TRBD1. This CDR3 has 15 amino acids. The trim removed 6 bases at V and 5 bases at J, leaving 15 bases unmatched. Germline CDR1 SQVTM, CDR2 ANQGSEA. This CDR3 reads CSVPSSGGGWETQYF. CDR3 nucleotides: TGCAGCGTCCCGTCCTCAGGGGGTGGTTGGGAGACCCAGTACTTC.

The chain uses TRBV7-2 and TRBJ2-3, with D possibly being TRBD1 (5 bases). The germline V gene encodes CDR1 SGHTA and CDR2 FQGNSA. V gave up 0 bases and J gave up 5 bases, with 12 bases separating them. The CDR3 loop spans 15 amino acids. CDR3: CASSLALAGRDTQYF. The CDR3 nucleotides read TGTGCCAGCAGCTTAGCGCTGGCAGGGCGAGATACGCAGTATTTT.

The chain is built from TRBV18 and TRBJ1-6; 8 bases align to TRBD1. Germline lookup yields CDR1 KGHSH and CDR2 LQKENI. The CDR3 spans 15 residues. The J segment lost 6 bases and the V segment lost 6 bases, leaving 7 bases of the junction unmatched. This chain's CDR3 is CASSLGQGGNSPLHF. As DNA, the CDR3 is TGTGCCAGCTCCCTCGGACAGGGTGGTAATTCACCCCTCCACTTT.

The chain joins TRBV28 to TRBJ1-2; D unresolved. Deletions cut 4 bases from V and 8 bases from J, with 14 bases between. The germline gives CDR1 MDHEN, CDR2 SYDVKM. The CDR3 contains 13 residues. The CDR3 protein is CASSSRGSRGYTF. The CDR3 DNA sequence: TGTGCCAGCAGTTCCCGGGGATCTCGGGGCTACACCTTC.

J is TRBJ2-7 and V is TRBV6-1, with no clear D. V shed 7 bases and J shed 0 bases, with 7 bases lying between them. From germline, CDR1 is MNHNS and CDR2 SASEGT. This CDR3 region has 12 residues. The CDR3 reads CASTPSSYEQYF. In DNA, the CDR3 is TGTGCCAGCACCCCCAGCTCCTACGAGCAGTACTTC.

This chain joins TRBV7-9 and TRBJ2-7; TRBD2 aligns across 8 bases. The V segment lost 5 bases and the J segment 9 bases; nucleotides outside the gene matches: 6. This CDR3 is built from 12 residues. Germline CDR1 and CDR2: SEHNR and FQNEAQ (reference sequence). The CDR3 DNA follows: TGTGCCAGCAGCCGACTAGCGCGAGGGCAGTACTTC. It specifies CASSRLARGQYF.

This chain connects TRBV5-4 to TRBJ2-2; a weak D match, TRBD2 (6 bases). This CDR3 contains 15 residues. Germline lookup yields CDR1 SGHNT and CDR2 YYREEE (reference sequence). V was pared by 3 bases and J by 5 bases, with 14 bases between. The CDR3, as DNA: TGTGCCAGCAGCTCCCGGGACTCCTTTACCGGGGAGCTGTTTTTT. Protein sequence: CASSSRDSFTGELFF. Full variable domain (missing parts from reference TRBV5-4 and TRBJ2-2): ETGVTQSPTHLIKTRGQQVTLRCSSQSGHNTVSWYQQALGQGPQFIFQYYREEENGRGNFPPRFSGLQFPNYSSELNVNALELDDSALYLCASSSRDSFTGELFFGEGSRLTVL.

Here the CDR3 DNA reads TGTGCCAGCAGTGTGTCTTTAGCGGGGTCTACCTACAATGAGCAGTTCTTC. This encodes CASSVSLAGSTYNEQFF. V is TRBV6-4 and J is TRBJ2-1; 8 nucleotides agree with TRBD2. CDR3 size: 17 residues. CDR1 and CDR2 (germline): MRHNA, SNTAGT. V lost 4 bases, J lost 2 bases, and 10 bases stayed unmatched.

The V and J genes are TRBV7-2 and TRBJ1-4; 9 bases are a match to TRBD1. The CDR3 contains 16 residues. Germline V CDR1 and CDR2: SGHTA, FQGNSA. The V segment lost 1 base and the J segment 6 bases; nucleotides outside the gene matches: 6. DNA for the CDR3: TGTGCCAGCAGCTTAGGTTTAAGGACAGGGGATGAAAAACTGTTTTTT. This sequence encodes CASSLGLRTGDEKLFF. Using reference TRBV7-2 and TRBJ1-4 for the parts outside the CDR3, the full variable domain is GAGVSQSPSNKVTEKGKDVELRCDPISGHTALYWYRQSLGQGLEFLIYFQGNSAPDKSGLPSDRFSAERTGGSVSTLTIQRTQQEDSAVYLCASSLGLRTGDEKLFFGSGTQLSVL.

The chain combines TRBV11-2 with TRBJ2-1; 7 bases line up with TRBD1. The CDR3 is made up of 16 amino acids. Trimming at V came to 1 base and at J to 10 bases, leaving 13 bases not matched to a gene. Germline CDR1 and CDR2: SGHAT and FQNNGV. The CDR3 protein is CASSLAFRQGRLEQFF. Here the CDR3 DNA reads TGTGCCAGCAGCTTAGCGTTCCGACAGGGTCGTTTAGAGCAGTTCTTC.

This clone occurred once. The rearrangement joins TRBV7-9 to TRBJ2-5; 9 bases align to TRBD2. Germline trimming cut 4 bases from V and 2 bases from J; bases unmatched to any gene: 8. In germline, CDR1 is SEHNR, CDR2 FQNEAQ (reference sequence). The CDR3 is made up of 16 amino acids. CDR3: CASSSSRTSAQETQYF. In nucleotides, the CDR3 is TGTGCCAGCAGCTCATCCCGGACTAGCGCGCAAGAGACCCAGTACTTC. The complete variable domain, with remaining parts taken from reference TRBV7-9 and TRBJ2-5, reads DTGVSQNPRHKITKRGQNVTFRCDPISEHNRLYWYRQTLGQGPEFLTYFQNEAQLEKSRLLSDRFSAERPKGSFSTLEIQRTEQGDSAMYLCASSSSRTSAQETQYFGPGTRLLVL.

The rearrangement uses TRBV6-5 and TRBJ1-1; TRBD1 matches at 9 bases. There are 14 residues in the CDR3. With 6 bases clipped from V and 5 bases from J, the junction kept 7 bases outside the gene matches. Germline V gives CDR1 MNHEY, CDR2 SVGAGI. The CDR3 DNA sequence: TGTGCCAGCAGCCGGGACAGGGTTGGGACTGAAGCTTTCTTT. This gives the protein CASSRDRVGTEAFF.

This chain's CDR3 is CASSAQPGQGPTDTQYF. In nucleotides, the CDR3 is TGTGCCAGCAGCGCCCAACCGGGACAGGGCCCCACAGATACGCAGTATTTT. The chain uses TRBV7-3 and TRBJ2-3; 9 bases match TRBD1. Per the germline V gene, CDR1 is SGHTA and CDR2 is FQGTGA. This CDR3 has 17 amino acids. The J segment lost 2 bases and the V segment lost 5 bases, leaving 11 bases of the junction unmatched.

This CDR3 is CASSPKDSLNYGYTF. In nucleotides, the CDR3 is TGTGCCAGCTCACCAAAGGACAGCTTAAACTATGGCTACACCTTC. The chain carries TRBV18 and TRBJ1-2, with D possibly TRBD1 on 6 matching bases. The CDR3 is made up of 15 amino acids. Germline lookup yields CDR1 KGHSH and CDR2 LQKENI. V was clipped by 2 bases and J by 2 bases, with 12 bases between them.

The chain has TRBV12-5 and TRBJ1-4; possibly TRBD1 for D (6 bases). The CDR3 runs 21 residues. V was shortened by 2 bases and J by 2 bases, with 27 bases between the two germline ends. The germline V gene encodes CDR1 LGHNT and CDR2 FRNRAP. CDR3 in DNA: TGTGCTAGTGGTTTGCTCCCCAAGTCGGAACACAGGGTGAGGACTAATGAAAAACTGTTTTTT. Its translation: CASGLLPKSEHRVRTNEKLFF. Supplemented by reference TRBV12-5 and TRBJ1-4, the full variable domain reads DARVTQTPRHKVTEMGQEVTMRCQPILGHNTVFWYRQTMMQGLELLAYFRNRAPLDDSGMPKDRFSAEMPDATLATLKIQPSEPRDSAVYFCASGLLPKSEHRVRTNEKLFFGSGTQLSVL.

The chain uses TRBV7-2 and TRBJ1-2, with 7 bases lining up with TRBD1. Germline assignment: CDR1 SGHTA and CDR2 FQGNSA. Losses at the gene ends were 4 bases for V and 4 bases for J; bases not matched to a gene: 6. The CDR3 extends over 14 amino acids. CDR3 DNA: TGTGCCAGCAGCTCCAGGGGGGAAGGCTATGGCTACACCTTC. Its translation: CASSSRGEGYGYTF.

This sequence joins TRBV10-3 and TRBJ2-7; 12 positions agree with TRBD1. Germline-derived CDR1 and CDR2 are ENHRY and SYGVKD. Trimming took 11 bases from V and 5 from J; bases not matched to a gene: 10. The CDR3 has 14 residues. CDR3: CASKKGQGADEQYF. CDR3 nucleotide sequence: TGTGCCTCAAAGAAGGGACAGGGGGCGGACGAGCAGTACTTC.

The chain carries TRBV6-5 and TRBJ1-1; possibly TRBD1 for D (5 bases). The germline CDR1 and CDR2 sequences are MNHEY and SVGAGI. V was shortened by 2 bases and J by 5 bases, with 9 bases between the two germline ends. The CDR3 runs to 13 residues. The CDR3: CASSYGGRTEAFF. DNA of the CDR3: TGTGCCAGCAGTTACGGGGGGAGAACTGAAGCTTTCTTT.

The chain recombines TRBV4-3 with TRBJ2-1; D remains unclear. Germline V lookup: CDR1 LGHNA, CDR2 YSLEER. Trimming shortened V by 0 bases and J by 10 bases, and 10 bases separated the two germline ends. CDR3 length: 13 residues. The CDR3 coding sequence is TGCGCCAGCAGCCAAGAGGGCAGGCCGGAGCAGTTCTTC. It translates to CASSQEGRPEQFF.

This clone was recorded once. The chain employs TRBV4-1 and TRBJ1-5; D may be TRBD1 (5 bases). V lost 4 bases and J 1 base, leaving 17 bases between the germline ends. Germline V gives CDR1 MGHRA, CDR2 YSYEKL. The CDR3 is 17 amino acids. CDR3 sequence (DNA): TGCGCCAGCAGCCGAGGAGGGGTAGTAGCAAGCAATCAGCCCCAGCATTTT. It encodes CASSRGGVVASNQPQHF.